This T cell receptor (beta chain) was found in a study of cytomegalovirus exposure and HLA in healthy donors. On the study more broadly: Both the roughly 120 validation repertoires and the approximately 670 first-cohort repertoires used the same platform, as reported by a later analysis.

The protocol was immunoSEQ multiplex PCR, while the TCRdb copy is restricted to in-frame clones and leaves out a portion. The sample contains some 140,000 clones, 80% to 90% of which appear only once. The donors were in the approximately 120-subject validation cohort, distinct from the roughly 720-subject first cohort. Notes on this clone: Its antigen is not identified.

Study-level findings and limits: According to reports, the classifier identified cytomegalovirus status with high specificity and sensitivity. It was approximately 170 TCR beta chains that were listed as cytomegalovirus-associated.

The germline V gene encodes CDR1 MDHEN and CDR2 SYDVKM. This CDR3 has 14 amino acids. With 7 bases removed from V and 3 bases from J, the gap between germline ends came to 16 bases. Sequences were obtained from PBMCs. The receptor comes from a woman in her twenties or thirties in good health and CMV-seronegative. The rearrangement joins TRBV28 to TRBJ2-7, with D maybe TRBD2 (5 bases). The CDR3 here is CASTQEDSLYEQYF. The CDR3 DNA is TGTGCCAGCACCCAGGAGGACTCCCTCTACGAGCAGTACTTC.